The 10 T cell receptor beta chains below come from one sample, sequenced in a study of T-cell memory formation after mild COVID-19. Using its own MiXCR run on the 5' RACE reads, TCRdb lists one record per CDR3 protein. This table holds 300,000 to 400,000 distinct CDR3 sequences, about an eighth found once. The sample comprised PBMCs or a T cell subset sorted from them (not recorded which). Every receptor here comes from a man between 18 and 29 years old who had mild COVID-19 (a few samples of this study predate the infection). Cell type and time point are not known.

This clonotype has at least ten counts. The V call is TRBV5-1, the J call TRBJ1-6, with D possibly being TRBD1 (5 bases). Trimming took 0 bases from V and 9 from J, leaving 25 bases between them. The CDR3 totals 19 residues. Germline CDR1 SGHRS, CDR2 YFSETQ. The DNA of the CDR3 is TGCGCCAGCAGCTTGGCCCCCGGGGGGATGACGGTCCCCCTTTCACCCCTCCACTTT. Amino acids: CASSLAPGGMTVPLSPLHF.

This clonotype was seen ten or more times. The V call is TRBV5-1, the J call TRBJ2-3; D remains unclear. This CDR3 is built from 13 residues. CDR1 and CDR2 (germline): SGHRS, YFSETQ. Trimming removed 0 bases at V and 6 bases at J, with 8 bases between. CDR3: CASSLGVKDTQYF. In nucleotides, the CDR3 is TGCGCCAGCAGCTTGGGTGTCAAGGATACGCAGTATTTT.

This clonotype has more than one count but fewer than ten. This chain uses TRBV6-1 with TRBJ2-1; TRBD2 matches at 8 bases. CDR3 size: 15 residues. Germline loops: CDR1 MNHNS, CDR2 SASEGT. Trimming cost V 6 bases and J 5 bases; bases outside gene matches: 9. CDR3 amino acids: CASRIPGLDDNEQFF. In DNA, the CDR3 is TGTGCCAGCAGGATCCCGGGACTAGACGACAATGAGCAGTTCTTC.

This clonotype was recorded at least ten times. V usage is TRBV5-1 and J usage is TRBJ2-3; D remains unclear. CDR1 is SGHRS, CDR2 YFSETQ, per germline. This CDR3 is 14 amino acids long. V dropped 0 bases and J dropped 2 bases, with 7 bases sitting between them. The CDR3 bases are TGCGCCAGCAGCTTGGAACAGTCCACAGATACGCAGTATTTT. It codes for CASSLEQSTDTQYF.

This clonotype was counted only a few times. The chain uses TRBV4-3 and TRBJ2-2; D not certain. The CDR3 runs 15 residues. CDR1 is LGHNA, CDR2 YSLEER, per germline. Trimming stripped 0 bases from V and 1 base from J, with 6 bases between. This chain's CDR3 is CASSQDLGNTGELFF. CDR3 sequence (DNA): TGCGCCAGCAGCCAAGATTTGGGGAACACCGGGGAGCTGTTTTTT.

The gene calls are TRBV4-3 and TRBJ2-7, with D possibly matching TRBD1 (6 bases). Between the trimmed V and J ends, which lost 3 bases and 2 bases, there was a span of 14 bases. Germline CDR1 is LGHNA and CDR2 is YSLEER. The CDR3 is 15 amino acids. The CDR3 spells CASSHSPQGAYEQYF. The CDR3, as DNA: TGCGCCAGCAGCCACTCACCACAGGGAGCCTACGAGCAGTACTTC.

There are many counts of this clonotype. V and J are TRBV3-1 and TRBJ1-4, with a possible D match to TRBD1 (5 bases). Germline assignment: CDR1 LGHDT and CDR2 YNNKEL (reference sequence). Trimming left V 6 bases short and J 1 base short, with 9 bases between. The length of the CDR3 is 14 residues. The CDR3 sequence is CASSPGRTNEKLFF. CDR3 bases: TGTGCCAGCAGTCCAGGGAGAACTAATGAAAAACTGTTTTTT.

J is TRBJ2-1 and V is TRBV30; D is uncertain. The CDR3 length is 11 residues. Per the germline V gene, CDR1 is GTSNPN and CDR2 is SVGIG (reference sequence). Trimming shortened V by 0 bases and J by 8 bases, and 5 bases separated the two germline ends. The CDR3 DNA reads TGTGCCTGGAGTGTAGTGGATGAGCAGTTCTTC. It codes for CAWSVVDEQFF.

This chain uses TRBV5-1 with TRBJ2-3; 10 bases are shared with TRBD2. The V gene's germline CDR1 is SGHRS and CDR2 YFSETQ. V dropped 0 bases and J dropped 2; count of bases not matched to a gene: 3. CDR3 length: 16 residues. The DNA of the CDR3 is TGCGCCAGCAGCTTGGCCCTAGCGGGGGCCACAGATACGCAGTATTTT. This encodes CASSLALAGATDTQYF.

The rearrangement uses TRBV10-1 and TRBJ2-1; 10 nucleotides line up with TRBD2. V dropped 3 bases and J dropped 6; count of bases not matched to a gene: 2. CDR1 WNHNN and CDR2 SYGVQD come from the germline V gene (reference sequence). The CDR3 covers 14 residues. CDR3 DNA sequence: TGCGCCAGCAGTGAAAGCGGGGGGGCCAATGAGCAGTTCTTC. Protein sequence: CASSESGGANEQFF.